The clone carrying this TCR beta chain was counted a single time. Its target is not known. One entry per CDR3 protein results from TCRdb running MiXCR on the reads. The sample lists approximately 590,000 distinct CDR3 sequences, roughly 43% occurring once. This entry comes from a study of T cell repertoires in cytomegalovirus infection. As for the study in general: In the study, CMV epitopes included recently identified HLA-C-restricted and well-studied HLA-B-restricted ones. From public TCR beta signatures came an indication of both CMV infection and matching HLA type.

General study findings and limits: In two of eight donors, the top clonotype was HLA-C-restricted CMV-specific.

The source of this sequence is a human donor in good health (CMV status not recorded). Some clones in this sample may be carry-over from other donors' samples. The input for sequencing was cultured PBMCs, taken from culture after CMV antigen stimulation.

CDR3 amino acids: CASSEPTGKIETQYF. CDR3 nucleotide sequence: TGTGCCAGCAGTGAGCCGACAGGGAAGATTGAGACCCAGTACTTC. The chain joins TRBV25-1 to TRBJ2-5, with 7 positions matching TRBD1. CDR1 is MGHDK and CDR2 is SYGVNS in the germline V gene. V lost 3 bases and J lost 5; bases outside the gene matches: 9. The CDR3 loop spans 15 amino acids.